A single sample gave rise to the 32 T cell receptor beta chains below, sequenced in a study of early T cells in non-severe SARS-CoV-2 infection (dated by TCRdb to the early 2020s). The method behind the library was 5' RACE. This sample was sequenced with a NextSeq 500. TCRdb itself trimmed the public reads at Q25 with fastp, ran MiXCR and retained productive beta chains. For every CDR3 protein sequence, its rows merge into one entry that carries the most common genes and DNA. The sample profile shows some 58,000 distinct CDR3 sequences; about 11% of them were found once. Just under 3% of the sample comes from the top ten. The sequencing used whole blood, collected at baseline. The source of these receptors is an adult who was a healthcare worker with PCR-confirmed SARS-CoV-2 infection or an uninfected control (not recorded which).

This clonotype was recorded at least ten times. The CDR3 sequence is CASSYSQGWSYEQYF. The DNA of the CDR3 is TGTGCCAGCAGTTACTCGCAGGGATGGTCCTACGAGCAGTACTTC. This chain connects TRBV6-6 to TRBJ2-7; D might be TRBD1 (5 bases). Germline CDR1 is MNHNY and CDR2 is SVGAGI (reference sequence). V gave up 0 bases and J gave up 1 base, with 10 bases separating them. This CDR3 spans 15 amino acids.

Many counts were recorded for this clonotype. V and J are TRBV3-1 and TRBJ2-1; weak D call: TRBD1 (6 bases). V lost 1 base to trimming and J lost 6 bases, with 13 bases between them. Germline loops: CDR1 LGHDT, CDR2 YNNKEL (reference sequence). The CDR3 runs 15 residues. The CDR3 DNA is TGTGCCAGCAGCCAAGGCAGGGGCGAGGGCAATGAGCAGTTCTTC. Its protein is CASSQGRGEGNEQFF.

The V gene is TRBV7-9, the J gene TRBJ1-1; D is ambiguous. This CDR3 comprises 12 residues. Per germline, CDR1 SEHNR and CDR2 FQNEAQ (reference sequence). Trimming removed 0 bases from V and 7 bases from J, with 6 bases in between. CDR3 sequence (DNA): TGTGCCAGCAGCTTAGCAACGGTTGAAGCTTTCTTT. This sequence encodes CASSLATVEAFF.

In its sample, this clonotype was seen a few times. The rearrangement joins TRBV28 to TRBJ2-7; D not resolved. This CDR3 has 17 residues. The V gene's germline CDR1 is MDHEN and CDR2 SYDVKM. The V end was cut by 6 bases, the J end by 2 bases, with 23 bases between. As DNA, the CDR3 is TGTGCCAGCAGACGCACACGGGTGGGCGAACTGCCCTACGAGCAGTACTTC. Amino acids: CASRRTRVGELPYEQYF.

The chain recombines TRBV25-1 with TRBJ1-1; TRBD1 agrees at 7 bases. J lost 2 bases, V lost 6 bases, and 15 bases had no gene match. This CDR3 has 17 residues. Germline values: CDR1 MGHDK, CDR2 SYGVNS. The CDR3 is CASRLDRFPPINTEAFF. The CDR3, as DNA: TGTGCCAGCAGGTTGGACAGGTTCCCGCCAATCAACACTGAAGCTTTCTTT.

Concerning this clonotype: The junction does not match germline at one end; this may be a read error. V is TRBV3-1 and J is TRBJ2-7; the D is unclear. The germline CDR1 and CDR2 sequences are LGHDT and YNNKEL (reference sequence). The CDR3 is made up of 12 amino acids. For the CDR3, the DNA is TGTGCCAGCAGCCAAACGTCCTACGAGGAGTACTTC. This gives the protein CASSQTSYEEYF.

This clonotype has a handful of counts. V and J are TRBV2 and TRBJ1-4; 7 nucleotides agree with TRBD1. V lost 6 bases to trimming and J lost 4 bases; unmatched junction nucleotides: 5. CDR3 length: 14 amino acids. In germline, CDR1 is SNHLY, CDR2 FYNNEI. This CDR3 reads CASSLTGSNEKLFF. CDR3 sequence (DNA): TGTGCCAGCAGCCTGACAGGGAGTAATGAAAAACTGTTTTTT.

This clonotype was counted at least ten times. V and J are TRBV7-9 and TRBJ2-7, with D possibly called TRBD1 or TRBD2 (6 bases each). Per the germline V gene, CDR1 is SEHNR and CDR2 is FQNEAQ (reference sequence). V was trimmed by 6 bases and J by 2 bases, leaving 14 bases between them. The CDR3 spans 14 residues. The CDR3 bases are TGTGCCAGCAGAACAGCCGGGGGCGCCTACGAGCAGTACTTC. It is translated as CASRTAGGAYEQYF.

This clonotype was seen a handful of times. The rearrangement links TRBV18 to TRBJ2-3; perhaps D is TRBD1 or TRBD2 (5 bases each). The CDR3 is made up of 14 amino acids. Per germline, CDR1 KGHSH and CDR2 LQKENI. Trimming took 3 bases from V and 6 from J, leaving 13 bases between them. Written as DNA, the CDR3 is TGTGCCAGCTCACCGTCACCGGGGACCGATACGCAGTATTTT. Its translation: CASSPSPGTDTQYF. The entire variable domain, with the rest obtained from reference TRBV18 and TRBJ2-3, is as follows: NAGVMQNPRHLVRRRGQEARLRCSPMKGHSHVYWYRQLPEEGLKFMVYLQKENIIDESGMPKERFSAEFPKEGPSILRIQQVVRGDSAAYFCASSPSPGTDTQYFGPGTRLTVL.

This clonotype occurred a few times. The chain carries TRBV5-4 and TRBJ1-1, with a tentative D call TRBD1 (5 bases). The CDR3 length is 14 residues. Germline V gives CDR1 SGHNT, CDR2 YYREEE (reference sequence). V lost 0 bases and J 4 bases, leaving 10 bases between the germline ends. The CDR3 nucleotides read TGTGCCAGCAGCTTGGGTATGGGGGGCACTGAAGCTTTCTTT. It yields the protein CASSLGMGGTEAFF.

The chain employs TRBV7-8 and TRBJ1-1; D uncertain. Deletions cut 5 bases from V and 4 bases from J, with 20 bases between. Germline V gene lookup returns CDR1 SGHVS and CDR2 FQNEAQ. The CDR3 runs to 16 residues. DNA of the CDR3: TGTGCCAGCAGCCAGGCAGAAGTCCCCCCCGTCACTGAAGCTTTCTTT. Amino acid sequence: CASSQAEVPPVTEAFF.

In this sample, this clonotype turned up many times. The chain is built from TRBV18 and TRBJ1-6; D is undetermined. Trimming stripped 3 bases from V and 4 bases from J, with 13 bases between. CDR3 length equals 16 residues. CDR1 and CDR2 from the germline V gene are KGHSH and LQKENI. CDR3 sequence reads: CASSPIERIYNSPLHF. The CDR3 DNA sequence: TGTGCCAGCTCACCTATCGAAAGGATATATAATTCACCCCTCCACTTT.

The chain combines TRBV9 with TRBJ2-1, with D possibly being TRBD1 or TRBD2 (6 bases each). This CDR3 contains 13 residues. Deletions cut 0 bases from V and 8 bases from J, with 9 bases between. Germline values: CDR1 SGDLS, CDR2 YYNGEE. The CDR3 sequence: CASSVEGGDEQFF. For the CDR3, the DNA is TGTGCCAGCAGCGTAGAGGGGGGAGATGAGCAGTTCTTC.

The chain uses TRBV3-1 and TRBJ2-3; possible D gene TRBD2, 6 bases. The CDR3 has 17 residues. Germline V gives CDR1 LGHDT, CDR2 YNNKEL (reference sequence). Trimming left V 0 bases short and J 2 bases short, with 15 bases between. CDR3: CASSQESSARFTDTQYF. In nucleotides, the CDR3 is TGTGCCAGCAGCCAAGAGTCTAGCGCCCGATTCACAGATACGCAGTATTTT.

This clonotype was seen many times. The chain has TRBV10-2 and TRBJ1-1, with D uncertain. Germline values: CDR1 WSHSY, CDR2 SAAADI. V was cut by 2 bases and J by 5 bases, with 6 bases left in between. The length of the CDR3 is 12 residues. For the CDR3, the DNA is TGCGCCAGCAGTGAGGGGTTTACTGAAGCTTTCTTT. This encodes CASSEGFTEAFF.

Many counts were recorded for this clonotype. As DNA, the CDR3 is TGTGCCAGCAGCCTAGGGACAGGGTGGGGCAATCAGCCCCAGCATTTT. Its protein product is CASSLGTGWGNQPQHF. The chain carries TRBV3-1 and TRBJ1-5; 9 nucleotides match TRBD1. CDR1 is LGHDT and CDR2 is YNNKEL in the germline V gene (reference sequence). Trimming at V came to 4 bases and at J to 2 bases, leaving 6 bases not matched to a gene. CDR3 length: 16 residues.

This clonotype has a count of ten or more. The genes are TRBV7-9 and TRBJ1-2, with 9 bases fitting TRBD1. V lost 2 bases, J lost 7 bases, and 2 bases stayed unmatched. Germline V CDR1 and CDR2: SEHNR, FQNEAQ (reference sequence). The CDR3 totals 13 residues. CDR3 protein: CASSLPQGAGYTF. The CDR3 nucleotides read TGTGCCAGCAGCTTACCACAGGGGGCTGGCTACACCTTC.

The chain couples TRBV5-1 to TRBJ1-4; unclear D gene. The CDR3 loop spans 15 amino acids. The germline gives CDR1 SGHRS, CDR2 YFSETQ. The germline V and J ends were trimmed by 4 bases and 8 bases, with 18 bases remaining between them. The CDR3, as DNA: TGCGCCAGCAGCCCCTCCTTGCGGGGTGAAGAAAAACTGTTTTTT. Translated: CASSPSLRGEEKLFF.

This clonotype was recorded a few times. The chain joins TRBV18 to TRBJ2-4; tentative D call: TRBD1 (6 bases). Germline loops: CDR1 KGHSH, CDR2 LQKENI. The CDR3 is 17 amino acids. Trimming left V 0 bases short and J 1 base short, with 13 bases between. CDR3: CASSPPRQAAAKNIQYF. CDR3 bases: TGTGCCAGCTCACCACCAAGACAGGCCGCGGCCAAAAACATTCAGTACTTC.

This rearrangement joins TRBV3-1 to TRBJ2-2; tentatively, D is TRBD2 (5 bases). The V and J ends lost 3 bases and 7 bases respectively, with 12 bases between them. Germline-derived CDR1 and CDR2 are LGHDT and YNNKEL (reference sequence). CDR3 length: 14 amino acids. The CDR3 sequence is CASSHARRGGELFF. The CDR3, as DNA: TGTGCCAGCAGCCACGCCCGCCGGGGCGGGGAGCTGTTTTTT.

The chain employs TRBV6-4 and TRBJ2-1, with 11 bases identical to TRBD1. The CDR3 is made up of 17 amino acids. CDR1 MRHNA and CDR2 SNTAGT come from the germline V gene. The V and J ends lost 0 bases and 6 bases, in that order; junction bases with no gene match: 7. CDR3 in DNA: TGTGCCAGCAGTGACTCGTCCCCCGGGACAGGGGGCAATGAGCAGTTCTTC. As protein: CASSDSSPGTGGNEQFF.

This clonotype was picked up a small number of times. This chain connects TRBV20-1 to TRBJ1-2; 11 bases align to TRBD1. Unmatched junction bases numbered 7, after V lost 0 bases and J lost 4 bases. CDR1 is DFQATT, CDR2 SNEGSKA, per germline (reference sequence). The CDR3 sequence is 16 residues long. In DNA, the CDR3 is TGCAGTGCTAGAGATCCTCGGACAGGGGGCGCCTATGGCTACACCTTC. This encodes CSARDPRTGGAYGYTF.

The sample holds many counts of this clonotype. CDR3 amino acids: CASSERLLETQYF. The CDR3, as DNA: TGTGCCAGCAGTGAGCGGCTTTTAGAGACCCAGTACTTC. The chain employs TRBV2 and TRBJ2-5; D call uncertain. The CDR3 consists of 13 residues. Germline CDR1 reads SNHLY; CDR2 reads FYNNEI. V was trimmed by 3 bases and J by 4 bases, leaving 9 bases between them.

This clonotype showed up many times. The V and J genes are TRBV5-6 and TRBJ1-2; D not certain. Trimming pared 0 bases from V and 0 bases from J, leaving 3 bases between. Germline values: CDR1 SGHDT, CDR2 YYEEEE. The CDR3 contains 13 residues. The CDR3 region is CASSLEANYGYTF. CDR3 bases: TGTGCCAGCAGCTTGGAAGCTAACTATGGCTACACCTTC.

J is TRBJ2-1 and V is TRBV20-1; 9 bases match TRBD2. The germline V gene has CDR1 DFQATT and CDR2 SNEGSKA (reference sequence). The CDR3 totals 13 residues. Trimming removed 8 bases from V and 7 bases from J; junction bases left unmatched: 9. The CDR3 DNA sequence: TGCAGTACCCAGCGGGGGGCACGAAATGAGCAGTTCTTC. Amino acids: CSTQRGARNEQFF.

V usage is TRBV2 and J usage is TRBJ2-7; 10 positions match TRBD1. V lost 4 bases to trimming and J lost 2 bases; unmatched junction nucleotides: 2. Germline assignment: CDR1 SNHLY and CDR2 FYNNEI. CDR3 length: 14 residues. CDR3 sequence: CASSGQGATYEQYF. The CDR3 DNA sequence: TGTGCCAGCAGTGGACAGGGGGCAACCTACGAGCAGTACTTC.

This clonotype came up a few times. The J gene is TRBJ2-5, the V gene TRBV10-3, with 8 bases fitting TRBD2. Per germline, CDR1 ENHRY and CDR2 SYGVKD. The CDR3 is 14 amino acids. V lost 4 bases, J lost 4 bases, and 5 bases stayed unmatched. The CDR3 reads CAISAGGALETQYF. The CDR3 DNA sequence: TGTGCCATCAGTGCCGGGGGGGCCTTAGAGACCCAGTACTTC.

There are many counts of this clonotype. The V and J genes are TRBV20-1 and TRBJ2-3, with unresolved D. Trimming cost V 3 bases and J 6 bases, with 4 bases left between them. Germline V gene data show CDR1 as DFQATT and CDR2 as SNEGSKA (reference sequence). This CDR3 is built from 10 residues. The CDR3 nucleotides read TGCAGTGCTAGTGGGGATACGCAGTATTTT. It codes for CSASGDTQYF.

The chain joins TRBV27 to TRBJ2-5; possibly TRBD2 for D (5 bases). V lost 0 bases and J lost 9, with 20 bases in between. This CDR3 has 16 amino acids. Germline values: CDR1 MNHEY, CDR2 SMNVEV (reference sequence). The CDR3 region is CASSLSPGKVNGAQYF. CDR3 sequence (DNA): TGTGCCAGCAGTTTATCTCCGGGGAAGGTCAACGGGGCCCAGTACTTC.

This clonotype was observed many times. J is TRBJ2-2 and V is TRBV5-1, with TRBD1 identical over 7 bases. Germline CDR1 reads SGHRS; CDR2 reads YFSETQ. J lost 1 base, V lost 0 bases, and 6 bases had no gene match. The CDR3 length is 17 residues. CDR3 protein: CASSLGQGFWNTGELFF. The CDR3 DNA reads as TGCGCCAGCAGCTTGGGACAGGGTTTTTGGAACACCGGGGAGCTGTTTTTT.

This clonotype was picked up many times. The chain has TRBV7-8 and TRBJ2-7; perhaps TRBD2 as D (5 bases). Germline lookup yields CDR1 SGHVS and CDR2 FQNEAQ. CDR3 length: 14 amino acids. Trimming took 1 base from V and 6 from J, leaving 13 bases between them. This CDR3 reads CASSLVVVASEQYF. CDR3 in DNA: TGTGCCAGCAGCTTAGTGGTAGTAGCGAGCGAGCAGTACTTC.

This clonotype was picked up a small number of times. The V and J genes are TRBV10-2 and TRBJ1-5; unclear D gene. The germline CDR1 and CDR2 sequences are WSHSY and SAAADI. CDR3 length: 16 amino acids. V was pared by 2 bases and J by 10 bases, with 21 bases between. This CDR3 reads CASSEPLPNGMGPQHF. The CDR3 DNA reads TGCGCCAGCAGTGAGCCACTTCCTAACGGCATGGGTCCCCAGCATTTT.